The T cell receptor beta chain under discussion was sequenced for a study of metastatic and nonmetastatic thyroid tumors. Across the study: Across blood and tumor or nodule tissue, repertoires from malignant and benign thyroid patients were compared with one another. Study-level points and caveats: Across blood and tumor, TCR beta diversity in malignant thyroid tumors was reportedly significantly higher than in benign nodules.

TCRdb called clones again from the PCR reads with MiXCR. Among about 33,000 clones listed, 15% to 20% were seen once. Thyroid surgery was preceded by no treatment in any patient. Points on this clone: Antigen specificity is unknown.

Germline CDR1 and CDR2: LNHDA and SQIVND (reference sequence). The CDR3 contains 16 residues. The V gene end was trimmed by 4 bases and the J gene end by 3 bases; junction bases not matched to a gene: 8. The source is a male donor with papillary thyroid cancer or a benign thyroid nodule (not recorded which). Some clones in this sample may be carry-over from other donors' samples. The chain has TRBV19 and TRBJ2-5; 10 nucleotides line up with TRBD1. Specimen: blood. The CDR3 here is CASSTGTGELKETQYF. The CDR3 DNA reads as TGTGCCAGTAGTACGGGGACAGGGGAATTGAAAGAGACCCAGTACTTC.